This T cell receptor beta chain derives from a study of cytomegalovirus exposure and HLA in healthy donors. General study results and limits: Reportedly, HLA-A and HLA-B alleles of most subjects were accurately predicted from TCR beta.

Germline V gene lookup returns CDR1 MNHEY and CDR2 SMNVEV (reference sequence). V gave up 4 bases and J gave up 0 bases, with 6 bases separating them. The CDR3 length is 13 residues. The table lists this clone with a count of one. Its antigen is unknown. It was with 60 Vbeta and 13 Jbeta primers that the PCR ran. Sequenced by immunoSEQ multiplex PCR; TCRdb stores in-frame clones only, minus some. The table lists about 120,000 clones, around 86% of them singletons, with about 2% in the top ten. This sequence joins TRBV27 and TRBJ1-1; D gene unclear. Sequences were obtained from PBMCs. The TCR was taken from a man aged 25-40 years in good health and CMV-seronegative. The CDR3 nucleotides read TGTGCCAGCAGTTCCTCTATGAACACTGAAGCTTTCTTT. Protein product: CASSSSMNTEAFF.